This record looks at one T cell receptor beta chain sequence and its context. Germline V gene data show CDR1 as LNHDA and CDR2 as SQIVND (reference sequence). This CDR3 has 13 residues. Trimming pared 10 bases from V and 2 bases from J, leaving 12 bases between. This sample was included in a study of blood T cell repertoires in COVID-19. Residents of 24 US areas, aged about 18 to 95 years, made up the participants. As originally analysed: It was from reference gene primer amplification that nucleated cell counts were estimated. Produced via immunoSEQ multiplex PCR; TCRdb's table is partial and in-frame only. V, J and clone size were drawn from that table, and D and trimming were deduced from the DNA. The sample shows some 240,000 clones, around 84% of them seen only once.

The chain uses TRBV19 and TRBJ2-1; D may be TRBD2 (6 bases). The receptor was isolated from a woman aged 45-59 years who had been exposed to COVID-19. The sequenced sample consisted of PBMCs or T cells enriched from blood (not recorded which). The chain's CDR3 is CATAGLPYNEQFF. DNA of the CDR3: TGTGCCACCGCGGGACTGCCCTACAATGAGCAGTTCTTC.